The rows below give T cell receptor beta chains drawn from one sample of a study of T cells after somatic rescue of genetic block. Assay used: immunoSEQ multiplex PCR; TCRdb lists only in-frame clones, some missing. There are 70,000 or so clones in the sample; 92% occur only once, and under 4% lies in the top ten. Sequencing input: peripheral blood mononuclear cells (PBMCs). These receptors were obtained from a man aged 40-49 years. Each CDR3 is given with its conserved first and last residue. The D gene is left open where the match is weak.

cdr3_length v_call d_call cdr3_aa
13 TRBV5-4 TRBD2 CASSLGREGTQYF
14 TRBV27 TRBD1 CASSYRGLTDTQYF
14 TRBV5-5 . CASSFLGGPETQYF
15 TRBV5-1 . CASSLTRASDEKLFF
14 TRBV6-5 TRBD1 CASSYLPGGYEQYF
13 TRBV27 . CASSFDSNYGYTF
13 TRBV6-4 . CASSARTNNEQFF
14 TRBV5-4 . CASSPTAGQETQYF
14 TRBV28 . CASSATVALYEQYF
15 TRBV6-5 . CASSSGPGSHQPQHF
11 TRBV18 . CASAHSYEQYF
15 TRBV4-1 TRBD2 CASSQGGRGYNEQFF
15 TRBV28 TRBD1 CASRRRDRVTDTQYF
16 TRBV7-9 . CASSLAYRTDPYEQYF
11 TRBV20-1 . CSARDPPEQFF
11 TRBV2 . CASSPHYEQYF
10 TRBV2 . CASRRYEQYF
14 TRBV7-9 . CASSLEQGTQPQHF
16 TRBV19 TRBD1 CASSPKGQVATGELFF
11 TRBV6-5 . CASSEGTGYTF
18 TRBV7-8 . CASSLVGRASSYNSPLHF
14 TRBV6-1 . CASNRARGGNVLTF
14 TRBV5-1 . CASSPGTRGDEQFF
15 TRBV25-1 TRBD1 CASSEGDRDTGELFF
15 TRBV7-9 . CASSPGGVGSDGYTF
15 TRBV5-1 . CASSLQARTTDTQYF
14 TRBV5-1 TRBD2 CASSLSGRANEQFF
13 TRBV2 . CASQRDTSYEQYF
14 TRBV11-2 TRBD1 CASSRDRGQGGYTF
15 TRBV7-3 TRBD1 CASSSTGGFGNTIYF
13 TRBV27 . CASSLNYGETQYF
14 TRBV23-1 . CASSQSGYPGGYTF
16 TRBV11-2 TRBD2 CASSLFSSGGVYEQYF
15 TRBV6-1 TRBD1 CASSEGGTVNTEAFF
13 TRBV6-5 . CASSYSGSDTQYF
15 TRBV18 TRBD1 CASSLGQGASNEQYF
14 TRBV19 TRBD1 CASSPGTANEKLFF
12 TRBV2 . CAERDTSYEQYF
16 TRBV4-2 TRBD2 CASSQEKLAGRETQYF
12 TRBV29-1 TRBD1 CSATGSNTEAFF
20 TRBV19 . CATLESLRVVGPLNTGELFF
16 TRBV21-1 . CASSKGGTQRPSPLHF
14 TRBV6-5 . CASRNLGGNEKLFF
13 TRBV5-1 . CASSLTGNTEAFF
11 TRBV20-1 . CSARDSYEQYF
14 TRBV13 TRBD1 CASSSLDRDNEQFF
13 TRBV6-5 . CASSKVSNQPQHF
14 TRBV7-9 . CASSFGGGTDTQYF
16 TRBV7-8 TRBD1 CASSSQGRISNQPQHF
14 TRBV15 . CATSSFQTGHEQYF
14 TRBV6-1 . CASSGQKNTGELFF
16 TRBV4-1 TRBD1 CASSPGTGISTDTQYF
12 TRBV9 . CASSVGSYGYTF